This entry is about one TCR beta chain. Sequencing used immunoSEQ multiplex PCR; TCRdb keeps in-frame clones, though not all of them. The sample includes around 340,000 clones, over 70% seen only once; the top ten take more than 9%. This sample was included in a study of shared clonotypes between healthy human individuals. Per the germline V gene, CDR1 is SGHNT and CDR2 is YYREEE (reference sequence). Trimming removed 4 bases at V and 4 bases at J, with 20 bases between. The CDR3 runs to 16 residues. The receptor's source is a man under 40 in good health. The specimen sequenced was memory CD4+ T cells sorted from blood. The subset is: CD45RA-negative fraction. V and J are TRBV5-4 and TRBJ2-5, with a weak D call TRBD2 (6 bases). In nucleotides, the CDR3 is TGTGCCAGCAGCCTTCCGGGACTTCAAGTCGCAGAGACCCAGTACTTC. As protein: CASSLPGLQVAETQYF.